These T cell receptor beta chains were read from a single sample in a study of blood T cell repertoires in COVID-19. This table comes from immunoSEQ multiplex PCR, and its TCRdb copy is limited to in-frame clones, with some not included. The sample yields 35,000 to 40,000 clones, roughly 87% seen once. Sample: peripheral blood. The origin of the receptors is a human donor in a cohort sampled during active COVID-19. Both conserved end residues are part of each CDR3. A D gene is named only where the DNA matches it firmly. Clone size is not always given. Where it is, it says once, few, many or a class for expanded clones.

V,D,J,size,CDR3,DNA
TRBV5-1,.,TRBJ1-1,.,CASSLVGGSGTEAFF,TGCGCCAGCAGCTTGGTTGGGGGCTCGGGCACTGAAGCTTTCTTT
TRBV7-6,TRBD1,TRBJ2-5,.,CASSLKSDREETQYF,TGTGCCAGCAGCTTAAAATCCGACAGGGAAGAGACCCAGTACTTC
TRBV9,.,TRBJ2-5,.,CASSVSLGGETQYF,TGTGCCAGCAGCGTCTCCTTAGGGGGAGAGACCCAGTACTTC
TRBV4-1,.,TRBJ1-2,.,CASSRPTDLYGYTF,TGCGCCAGCAGCCGACCGACAGACCTCTATGGCTACACCTTC
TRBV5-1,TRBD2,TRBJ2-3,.,CAISTSGLADSTDTQYF,TGCGCCATCTCCACCTCCGGACTAGCCGATAGCACAGATACGCAGTATTTT
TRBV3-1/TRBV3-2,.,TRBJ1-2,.,CASSQVTGSGYTF,TGTGCCAGCAGCCAAGTCACCGGGAGTGGCTACACCTTC
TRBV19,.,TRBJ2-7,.,CASSDDRGGSYEQYF,TGTGCCAGTAGCGACGACAGGGGAGGGTCCTACGAGCAGTACTTC
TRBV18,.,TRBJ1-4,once,CASSPGALNEKLFF,TGTGCCAGCTCACCAGGGGCTCTTAATGAAAAACTGTTTTTT
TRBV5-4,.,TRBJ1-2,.,CASSLYGGDGYTF,TGTGCCAGCAGCTTGTACGGCGGAGATGGCTACACCTTC
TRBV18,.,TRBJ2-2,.,CASSPLAVNTGELFF,TGTGCCAGCTCACCTCTTGCAGTAAACACCGGGGAGCTGTTTTTT
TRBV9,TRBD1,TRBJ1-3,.,CASSGQGGILGNTIYF,TGTGCCAGCAGCGGGCAGGGGGGAATCTTAGGAAACACCATATATTTT
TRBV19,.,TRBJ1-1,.,CASSSSGTWRTEAFF,TGTGCCAGTAGTTCCTCGGGTACGTGGAGAACTGAAGCTTTCTTT
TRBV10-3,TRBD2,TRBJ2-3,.,CAISPGTSKSTDTQYF,TGTGCCATCAGTCCCGGGACTAGCAAAAGCACAGATACGCAGTATTTT
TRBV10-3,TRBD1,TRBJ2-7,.,CAIKGDRDPYEQYF,TGTGCCATCAAGGGGGACAGGGATCCCTACGAGCAGTACTTC
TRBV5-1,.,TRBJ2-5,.,CASSLARGRGQETQYF,TGCGCCAGCAGCTTGGCCCGAGGGCGGGGTCAAGAGACCCAGTACTTC
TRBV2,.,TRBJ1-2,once,CASSEALRTANYGYTF,TGTGCCAGCAGTGAAGCGCTTCGGACAGCTAACTATGGCTACACCTTC
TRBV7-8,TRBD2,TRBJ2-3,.,CASSPGGGADTQYF,TGTGCCAGCAGCCCTGGGGGGGGAGCAGATACGCAGTATTTT
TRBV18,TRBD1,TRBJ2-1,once,CASSPSQGQNEQFF,TGTGCCAGCTCACCAAGCCAGGGACAGAATGAGCAGTTCTTC
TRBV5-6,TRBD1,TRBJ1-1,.,CASSLRDSSSNTEAFF,TGTGCCAGCAGCTTGCGGGACAGTTCTTCGAACACTGAAGCTTTCTTT
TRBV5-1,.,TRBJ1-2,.,CASSSAGNYGYTF,TGCGCCAGCAGCTCCGCAGGGAACTATGGCTACACCTTC
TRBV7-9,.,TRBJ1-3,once,CASGATAAGNTIYF,TGTGCCAGCGGTGCCACAGCGGCTGGAAACACCATATATTTT
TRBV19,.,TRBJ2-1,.,CASRQGGYNEQFF,TGTGCCAGTAGGCAGGGGGGCTACAATGAGCAGTTCTTC
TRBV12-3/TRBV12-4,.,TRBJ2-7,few,CASSLTGTYEQYF,TGTGCCAGCAGTTTAACCGGTACCTACGAGCAGTACTTC
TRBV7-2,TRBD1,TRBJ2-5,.,CASSPPGQEETQYF,TGTGCCAGCAGCCCCCCTGGACAGGAAGAGACCCAGTACTTC
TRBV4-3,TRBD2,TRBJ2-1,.,CASSQETRLAANNEQFF,TGCGCCAGCAGCCAAGAGACTCGGCTAGCGGCTAACAATGAGCAGTTCTTC
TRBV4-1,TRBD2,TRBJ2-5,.,CASSAVAGLETQYF,TGCGCCAGCAGCGCGGTAGCGGGGTTGGAGACCCAGTACTTC
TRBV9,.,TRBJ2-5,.,CASSVNTGPRETQYF,TGTGCCAGCAGCGTAAACACAGGTCCGCGGGAGACCCAGTACTTC
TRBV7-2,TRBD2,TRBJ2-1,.,CASSAHRTSGRGNEQFF,TGTGCCAGCAGCGCACACCGGACTAGCGGGAGGGGAAATGAGCAGTTCTTC
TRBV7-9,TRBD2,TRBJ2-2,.,CASSPGLANTGELFF,TGTGCCAGCAGCCCGGGACTAGCTAACACCGGGGAGCTGTTTTTT
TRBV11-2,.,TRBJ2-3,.,CASSPRRGGQIDTQYF,TGTGCCAGCAGCCCCCGTAGGGGGGGCCAAATAGATACGCAGTATTTT
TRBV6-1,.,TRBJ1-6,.,CASSEAQGFPNSPLHF,TGTGCCAGCAGTGAAGCCCAGGGGTTTCCTAATTCACCCCTCCACTTT
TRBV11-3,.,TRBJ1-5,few,CASSPPHQPQHF,TGTGCCAGCAGCCCTCCTCATCAGCCCCAGCATTTT
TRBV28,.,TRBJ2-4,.,CASRRGRGGNIQYF,TGTGCCAGCAGAAGAGGGCGGGGCGGGAACATTCAGTACTTC
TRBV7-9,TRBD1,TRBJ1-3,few,CASSLAQGGTSGNTIYF,TGTGCCAGCAGCTTAGCTCAGGGGGGCACCTCTGGAAACACCATATATTTT
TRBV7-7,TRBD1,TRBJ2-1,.,CASSLDLRGYNEQFF,TGTGCTAGCAGCTTAGACCTCAGGGGGTATAATGAGCAGTTCTTC
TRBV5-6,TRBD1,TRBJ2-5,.,CASSTTGDQETQYF,TGTGCCAGCAGCACTACAGGGGACCAAGAGACCCAGTACTTC
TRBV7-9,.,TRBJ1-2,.,CASSLGGRGYGYTF,TGTGCCAGCAGCCTGGGAGGGAGGGGCTATGGCTACACCTTC
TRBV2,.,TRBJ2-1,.,CASSVSPGWNYEQFF,TGTGCCAGCAGTGTTTCGCCAGGGTGGAATTATGAGCAGTTCTTC
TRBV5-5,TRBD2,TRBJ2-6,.,CASSLERGAWSFGANVLTF,TGTGCCAGCAGCTTGGAGCGGGGGGCCTGGTCTTTTGGGGCCAACGTCCTGACTTTC
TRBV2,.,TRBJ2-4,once,CASSVSENIQYF,TGTGCCAGCAGTGTGTCTGAAAACATTCAGTACTTC
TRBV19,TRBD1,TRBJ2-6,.,CASNTLQGTGANVLTF,TGTGCCAGTAACACCCTACAGGGGACTGGGGCCAACGTCCTGACTTTC
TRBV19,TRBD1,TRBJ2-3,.,CASSVTGASTDTQYF,TGTGCCAGTAGTGTAACAGGGGCCAGCACAGATACGCAGTATTTT
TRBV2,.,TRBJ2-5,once,CASSEGPTRGEETQYF,TGTGCCAGCAGTGAGGGGCCGACTAGAGGCGAAGAGACCCAGTACTTC
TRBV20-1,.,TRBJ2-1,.,CSASNSLDYNEQFF,TGCAGTGCTAGTAATTCCCTAGATTACAATGAGCAGTTCTTC
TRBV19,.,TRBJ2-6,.,CASSLTGRGGTGANVLTF,TGTGCCAGTAGTCTCACAGGGAGGGGTGGAACTGGGGCCAACGTCCTGACTTTC
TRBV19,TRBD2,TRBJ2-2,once,CASSPHSGGYPTGELFF,TGTGCCAGTAGTCCCCATAGCGGGGGGTATCCAACCGGGGAGCTGTTTTTT
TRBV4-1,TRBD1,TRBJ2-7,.,CASSHPGQGREQYF,TGCGCCAGCAGCCATCCGGGACAGGGGCGTGAGCAGTACTTC
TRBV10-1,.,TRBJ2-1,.,CASSETGGLSRCEQFF,TGCGCCAGCAGTGAGACCGGGGGGCTATCCCGTTGTGAGCAGTTCTTC
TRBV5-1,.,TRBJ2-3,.,CASSSGTDTQYF,TGCGCCAGCAGCTCCGGCACAGATACGCAGTATTTT
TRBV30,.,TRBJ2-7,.,CAWSLGSRAYEQYF,TGTGCCTGGAGTCTAGGAAGCAGGGCCTACGAGCAGTACTTC
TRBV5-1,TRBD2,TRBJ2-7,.,CASSPVAGGLGEQYF,TGCGCCAGCAGCCCGGTAGCGGGAGGGCTGGGAGAGCAGTACTTC
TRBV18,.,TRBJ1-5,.,CASSRESGSQPQHF,TGTGCCAGCTCCCGGGAGAGTGGTAGTCAGCCCCAGCATTTT
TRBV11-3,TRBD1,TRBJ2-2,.,CASSPRQGHTGELFF,TGTGCCAGCAGTCCACGACAGGGCCACACCGGGGAGCTGTTTTTT